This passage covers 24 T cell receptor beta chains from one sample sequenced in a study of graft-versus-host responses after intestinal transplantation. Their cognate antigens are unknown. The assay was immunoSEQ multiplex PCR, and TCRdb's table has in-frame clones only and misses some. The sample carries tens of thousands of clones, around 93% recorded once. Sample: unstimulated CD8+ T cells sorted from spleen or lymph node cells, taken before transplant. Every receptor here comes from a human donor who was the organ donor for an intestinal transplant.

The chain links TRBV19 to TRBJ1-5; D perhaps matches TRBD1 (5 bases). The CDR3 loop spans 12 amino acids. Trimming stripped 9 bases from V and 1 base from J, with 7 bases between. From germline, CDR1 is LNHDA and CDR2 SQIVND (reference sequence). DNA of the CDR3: TGTGCCAGCTCAGGGAGCAATCAGCCCCAGCATTTT. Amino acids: CASSGSNQPQHF.

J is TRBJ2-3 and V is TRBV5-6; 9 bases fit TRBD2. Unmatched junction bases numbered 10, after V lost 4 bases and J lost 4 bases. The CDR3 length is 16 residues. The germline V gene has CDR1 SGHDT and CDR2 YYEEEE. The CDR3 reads CASSALVAGGPDTQYF. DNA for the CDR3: TGTGCCAGCAGCGCCCTGGTGGCGGGAGGGCCAGATACGCAGTATTTT.

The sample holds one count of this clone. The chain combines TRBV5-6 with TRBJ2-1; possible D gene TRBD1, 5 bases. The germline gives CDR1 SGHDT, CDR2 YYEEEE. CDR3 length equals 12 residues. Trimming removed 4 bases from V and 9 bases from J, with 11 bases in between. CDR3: CASSDTDSEQFF. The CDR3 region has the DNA TGTGCCAGCAGCGACACCGACAGTGAGCAGTTCTTC.

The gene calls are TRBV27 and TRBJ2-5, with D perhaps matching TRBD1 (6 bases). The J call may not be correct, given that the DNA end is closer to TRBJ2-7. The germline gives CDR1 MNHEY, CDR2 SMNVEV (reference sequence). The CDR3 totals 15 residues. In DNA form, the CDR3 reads TGTGCCAGCAGTTTAGCCGGGACACCTACCTACGAGCAGTACTTC. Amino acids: CASSLAGTPTYEQYF.

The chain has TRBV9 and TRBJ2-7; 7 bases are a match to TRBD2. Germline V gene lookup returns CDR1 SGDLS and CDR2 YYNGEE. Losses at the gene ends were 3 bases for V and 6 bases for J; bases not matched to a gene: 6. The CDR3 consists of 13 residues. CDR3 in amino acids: CASSAPTGGEQYF. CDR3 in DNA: TGTGCCAGCAGCGCCCCGACGGGGGGCGAGCAGTACTTC.

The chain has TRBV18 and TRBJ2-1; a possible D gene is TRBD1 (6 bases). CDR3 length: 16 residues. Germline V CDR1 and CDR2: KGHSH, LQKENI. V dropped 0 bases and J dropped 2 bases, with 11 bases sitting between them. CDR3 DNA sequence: TGTGCCAGCTCACCACCCCAGGGGCGGACCTACAATGAGCAGTTCTTC. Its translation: CASSPPQGRTYNEQFF.

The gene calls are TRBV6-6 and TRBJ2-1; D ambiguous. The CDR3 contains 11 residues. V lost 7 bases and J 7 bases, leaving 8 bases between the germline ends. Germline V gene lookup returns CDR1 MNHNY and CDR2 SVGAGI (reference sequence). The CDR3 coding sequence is TGTGCCAGCACCTACTTGAATGAGCAGTTCTTC. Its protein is CASTYLNEQFF.

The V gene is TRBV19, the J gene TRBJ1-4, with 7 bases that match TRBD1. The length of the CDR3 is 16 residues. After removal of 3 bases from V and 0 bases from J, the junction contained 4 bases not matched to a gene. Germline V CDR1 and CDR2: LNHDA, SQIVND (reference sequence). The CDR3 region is CASSIGTAATNEKLFF. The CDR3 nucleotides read TGTGCCAGTAGTATTGGGACAGCTGCAACTAATGAAAAACTGTTTTTT. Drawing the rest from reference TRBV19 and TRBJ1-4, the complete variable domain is DGGITQSPKYLFRKEGQNVTLSCEQNLNHDAMYWYRQDPGQGLRLIYYSQIVNDFQKGDIAEGYSVSREKKESFPLTVTSAQKNPTAFYLCASSIGTAATNEKLFFGSGTQLSVL.

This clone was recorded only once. The CDR3 bases are TGTGCCAGCAGGACCGGACTAGCAGGCGAGCAGTTCTTC. This codes for CASRTGLAGEQFF. V is TRBV7-9 and J is TRBJ2-1; 8 bases map to TRBD2. The CDR3 loop spans 13 amino acids. The V segment lost 6 bases and the J segment 10 bases; nucleotides outside the gene matches: 8. The germline CDR1 and CDR2 sequences are SEHNR and FQNEAQ (reference sequence).

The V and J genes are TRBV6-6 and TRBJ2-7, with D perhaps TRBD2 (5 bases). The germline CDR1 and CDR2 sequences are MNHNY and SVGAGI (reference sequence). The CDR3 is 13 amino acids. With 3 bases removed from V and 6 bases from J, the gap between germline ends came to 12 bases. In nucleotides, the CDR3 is TGTGCCAGCAGTTATCTGGTCGGGGTCGAGCAGTACTTC. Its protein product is CASSYLVGVEQYF.

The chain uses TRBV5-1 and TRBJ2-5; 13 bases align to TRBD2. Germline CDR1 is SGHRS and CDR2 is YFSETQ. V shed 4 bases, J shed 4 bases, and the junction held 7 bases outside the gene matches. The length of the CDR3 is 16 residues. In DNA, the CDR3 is TGCGCCAGCAGCATACTAGCGGGAGGGGAGGTAGAGACCCAGTACTTC. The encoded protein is CASSILAGGEVETQYF.

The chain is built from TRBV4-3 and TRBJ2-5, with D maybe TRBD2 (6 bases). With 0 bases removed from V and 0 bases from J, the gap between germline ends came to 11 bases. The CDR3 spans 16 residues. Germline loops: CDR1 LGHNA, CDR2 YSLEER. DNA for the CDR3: TGCGCCAGCAGCCAAGACGGTGGGGGGAACCAAGAGACCCAGTACTTC. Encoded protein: CASSQDGGGNQETQYF.

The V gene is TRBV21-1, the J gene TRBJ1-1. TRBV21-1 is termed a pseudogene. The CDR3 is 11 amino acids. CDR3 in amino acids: CANMTGTEAFF. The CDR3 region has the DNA TGTGCCAACATGACGGGCACTGAAGCTTTCTTT.

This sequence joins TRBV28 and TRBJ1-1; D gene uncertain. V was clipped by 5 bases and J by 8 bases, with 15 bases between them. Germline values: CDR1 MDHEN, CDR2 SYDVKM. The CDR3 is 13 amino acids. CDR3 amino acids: CASSLIYSGEAFF. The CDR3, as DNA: TGTGCCAGCAGTCTAATTTATAGCGGGGAAGCTTTCTTT.

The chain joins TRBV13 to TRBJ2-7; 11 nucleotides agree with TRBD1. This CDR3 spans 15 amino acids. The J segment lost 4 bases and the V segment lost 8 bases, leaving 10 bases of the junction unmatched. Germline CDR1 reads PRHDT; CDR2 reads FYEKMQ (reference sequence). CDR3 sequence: CASSLWGTGGYEQYF. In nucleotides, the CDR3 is TGTGCCAGCTCTCTTTGGGGGACAGGGGGATACGAGCAGTACTTC.

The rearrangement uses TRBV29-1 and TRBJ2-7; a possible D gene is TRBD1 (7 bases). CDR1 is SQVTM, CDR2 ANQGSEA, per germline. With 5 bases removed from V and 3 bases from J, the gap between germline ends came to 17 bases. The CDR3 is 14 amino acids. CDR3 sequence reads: CSVSAAGGIYEQYF. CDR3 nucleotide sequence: TGCAGCGTTTCCGCGGCAGGGGGGATCTACGAGCAGTACTTC.

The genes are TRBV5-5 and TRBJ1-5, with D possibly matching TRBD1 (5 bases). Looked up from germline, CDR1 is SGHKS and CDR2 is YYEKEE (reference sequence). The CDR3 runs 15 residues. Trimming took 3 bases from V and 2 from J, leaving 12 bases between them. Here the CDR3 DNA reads TGTGCCAGCAGCTGGACTTGGGGGGGCAATCAGCCCCAGCATTTT. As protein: CASSWTWGGNQPQHF.

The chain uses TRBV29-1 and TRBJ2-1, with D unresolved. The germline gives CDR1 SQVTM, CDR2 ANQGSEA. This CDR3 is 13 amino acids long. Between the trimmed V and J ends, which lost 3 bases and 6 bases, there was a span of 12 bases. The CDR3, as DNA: TGCAGCGTTGAGGATCGGGTCAGCAATGAGCAGTTCTTC. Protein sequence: CSVEDRVSNEQFF.

CDR3 sequence (DNA): TGTGCCAGCAGCTTGCTCAGGGCACAAGAGACCCAGTACTTC. Translation gives CASSLLRAQETQYF. The chain is built from TRBV5-5 and TRBJ2-5, with D tentatively TRBD1 (5 bases). Trimming removed 1 base from V and 2 bases from J, with 9 bases in between. Germline V gene data show CDR1 as SGHKS and CDR2 as YYEKEE (reference sequence). The CDR3 sequence is 14 residues long.

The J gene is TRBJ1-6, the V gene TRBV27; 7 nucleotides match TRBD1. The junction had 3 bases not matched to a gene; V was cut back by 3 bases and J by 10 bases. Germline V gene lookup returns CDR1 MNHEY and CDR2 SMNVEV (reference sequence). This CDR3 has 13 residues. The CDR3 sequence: CASSLPGGSPLHF. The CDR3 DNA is TGTGCCAGCAGTTTGCCAGGGGGGTCACCCCTCCACTTT.

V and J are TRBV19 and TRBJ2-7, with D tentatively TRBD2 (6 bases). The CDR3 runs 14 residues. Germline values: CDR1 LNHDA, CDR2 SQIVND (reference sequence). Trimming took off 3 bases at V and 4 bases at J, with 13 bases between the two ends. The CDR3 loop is CASSMAGREYEQYF. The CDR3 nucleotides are TGTGCCAGTAGTATGGCGGGAAGAGAGTACGAGCAGTACTTC.

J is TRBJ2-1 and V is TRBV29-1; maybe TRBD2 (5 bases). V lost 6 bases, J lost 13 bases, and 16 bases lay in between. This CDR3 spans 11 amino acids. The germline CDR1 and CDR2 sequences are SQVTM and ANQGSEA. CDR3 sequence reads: CSVGIALYQFF. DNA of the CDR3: TGCAGCGTCGGGATTGCCCTTTACCAGTTCTTC.

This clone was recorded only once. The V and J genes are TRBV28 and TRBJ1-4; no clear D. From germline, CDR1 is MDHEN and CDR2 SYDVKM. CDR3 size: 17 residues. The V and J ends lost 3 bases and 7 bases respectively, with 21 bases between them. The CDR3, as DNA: TGTGCCAGCAGTTTGTTGGAAGGGTGGAGGCATGGTGAAAAACTGTTTTTT. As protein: CASSLLEGWRHGEKLFF.

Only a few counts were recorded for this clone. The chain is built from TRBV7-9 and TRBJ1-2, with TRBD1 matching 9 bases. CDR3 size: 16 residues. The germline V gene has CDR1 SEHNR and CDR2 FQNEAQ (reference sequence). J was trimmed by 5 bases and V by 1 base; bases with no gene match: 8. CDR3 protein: CASSLEVGQGVYGYTF. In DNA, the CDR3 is TGTGCCAGCAGCTTAGAAGTGGGACAGGGTGTTTATGGCTACACCTTC.